Listed here are 29 T cell receptor beta chains from one sample, sequenced in a study of blood T cell repertoires in COVID-19. Clones were sequenced by immunoSEQ multiplex PCR, and TCRdb holds only the in-frame ones, with some missing. The table includes hundreds of thousands of clones, roughly nine tenths detected once. Sequencing was carried out using peripheral blood. The source is a woman aged 50 to 65 with COVID-19, enrolled during active disease.

This chain joins TRBV5-1 and TRBJ2-6; D is possibly TRBD2 (6 bases). The CDR3 totals 17 residues. Germline values: CDR1 SGHRS, CDR2 YFSETQ. Trimming removed 4 bases at V and 11 bases at J, with 25 bases between. The CDR3 nucleotides are TGCGCCAGCAGCGTCACAGCTGGGTTGCGGGGTGGAGACGTCCTGACTTTC. Translated: CASSVTAGLRGGDVLTF.

The chain joins TRBV19 to TRBJ1-2, with 7 bases aligning to TRBD1. In germline, CDR1 is LNHDA, CDR2 SQIVND (reference sequence). There are 14 residues in the CDR3. The junction had 8 bases not matched to a gene; V was cut back by 6 bases and J by 4 bases. For the CDR3, the DNA is TGTGCCAGTAGGAATGACAGGGTCGGCTATGGCTACACCTTC. Translated: CASRNDRVGYGYTF. Full variable domain (rest looked up from reference TRBV19 and TRBJ1-2): DGGITQSPKYLFRKEGQNVTLSCEQNLNHDAMYWYRQDPGQGLRLIYYSQIVNDFQKGDIAEGYSVSREKKESFPLTVTSAQKNPTAFYLCASRNDRVGYGYTFGSGTRLTVV.

This chain uses TRBV28 with TRBJ1-4; D may be TRBD1 (6 bases). In germline, CDR1 is MDHEN, CDR2 SYDVKM. V was shortened by 8 bases and J by 4 bases, with 8 bases between the two germline ends. CDR3 length: 12 amino acids. CDR3: CASGGHNEKLFF. For the CDR3, the DNA is TGTGCCAGCGGGGGCCATAATGAAAAACTGTTTTTT.

The V call is TRBV30, the J call TRBJ1-1; 7 bases agree with TRBD1. The J segment lost 7 bases and the V segment lost 7 bases, leaving 15 bases of the junction unmatched. The CDR3 is 14 amino acids. Germline-derived CDR1 and CDR2 are GTSNPN and SVGIG (reference sequence). CDR3 nucleotide sequence: TGTGCCTTCCGGGACAGCGCAATCTCTGTTGAAGCTTTCTTT. It translates to CAFRDSAISVEAFF.

The V and J genes are TRBV27 and TRBJ2-5; the D gene is possibly TRBD2 (7 bases). Trimming took 5 bases from V and 5 from J, leaving 15 bases between them. This CDR3 region has 14 residues. Germline V lookup: CDR1 MNHEY, CDR2 SMNVEV (reference sequence). For the CDR3, the DNA is TGTGCCAGCAGTAGGGGGGGCTTAGGGGAGACCCAGTACTTC. It specifies CASSRGGLGETQYF.

The chain carries TRBV7-9 and TRBJ1-2; D is unclear. V shed 4 bases and J shed 5 bases, with 8 bases lying between them. The CDR3 runs to 12 residues. Germline CDR1 reads SEHNR; CDR2 reads FQNEAQ (reference sequence). CDR3 coding DNA: TGTGCCAGCAGCTCCAATTCATATGGCTACACCTTC. As protein: CASSSNSYGYTF.

This clone was seen once. The chain links TRBV30 to TRBJ1-4, with a possible D match to TRBD1 (6 bases). There are 13 residues in the CDR3. Germline loops: CDR1 GTSNPN, CDR2 SVGIG (reference sequence). Trimming pared 4 bases from V and 4 bases from J, leaving 10 bases between. This chain's CDR3 is CAWKGGVNEKLFF. CDR3 in DNA: TGTGCCTGGAAAGGGGGTGTTAATGAAAAACTGTTTTTT. The whole variable domain, filled in from reference TRBV30 and TRBJ1-4, reads SQTIHQWPATLVQPVGSPLSLECTVEGTSNPNLYWYRQAAGRGLQLLFYSVGIGQISSEVPQNLSASRPQDRQFILSSKKLLLSDSGFYLCAWKGGVNEKLFFGSGTQLSVL.

This clone was observed a few times. The J gene is TRBJ1-6, the V gene TRBV27; TRBD1 aligns across 7 bases. From germline, CDR1 is MNHEY and CDR2 SMNVEV (reference sequence). The CDR3 sequence is 15 residues long. The J segment lost 9 bases and the V segment lost 1 base, leaving 6 bases of the junction unmatched. The CDR3 DNA sequence: TGTGCCAGCAGTTTATACGGAGGGGGCATTTCACCCCTCCACTTT. Its protein is CASSLYGGGISPLHF.

The chain uses TRBV4-1 and TRBJ2-5; 9 bases fit TRBD2. J was trimmed by 3 bases and V by 0 bases; bases with no gene match: 8. The CDR3 length is 17 residues. Germline lookup yields CDR1 MGHRA and CDR2 YSYEKL. This CDR3 reads CASSQDTRSSGEETQYF. CDR3 DNA: TGCGCCAGCAGCCAAGATACGAGGTCTAGCGGGGAAGAGACCCAGTACTTC.

This sequence joins TRBV4-1 and TRBJ2-3; TRBD1 agrees at 8 bases. The CDR3 sequence is 15 residues long. Germline trimming cut 4 bases from V and 6 bases from J; bases unmatched to any gene: 9. Germline V gives CDR1 MGHRA, CDR2 YSYEKL. In DNA, the CDR3 is TGCGCCAGCAGCCTCCTAGGACAGGGCCGGGATACGCAGTATTTT. It codes for CASSLLGQGRDTQYF.

Notes on this clone: At the DNA level, this CDR3 is encoded by other sequences in the same sample as well. The rearrangement links TRBV6-5 to TRBJ1-1, with D tentatively TRBD1 (5 bases). CDR1 is MNHEY, CDR2 SVGAGI, per germline. The CDR3 has 13 residues. Trimming shortened V by 4 bases and J by 0 bases, and 6 bases separated the two germline ends. CDR3 sequence reads: CASSSTVNTEAFF. DNA for the CDR3: TGTGCCAGCAGTTCGACAGTGAACACTGAAGCTTTCTTT.

The chain carries TRBV6-5 and TRBJ1-4; weak D call: TRBD1 (5 bases). V was cut by 2 bases and J by 6 bases, with 13 bases left in between. This CDR3 has 15 amino acids. Germline values: CDR1 MNHEY, CDR2 SVGAGI. The CDR3 is CASSYGGEFYEKLFF. The CDR3 nucleotides read TGTGCCAGCAGTTACGGGGGGGAATTCTATGAAAAACTGTTTTTT.

The J gene is TRBJ1-5, the V gene TRBV6-1; D remains ambiguous. The CDR3 loop spans 16 amino acids. V gave up 4 bases and J gave up 0 bases, with 13 bases separating them. CDR1 and CDR2 from the germline V gene are MNHNS and SASEGT. CDR3: CASSAQREYSNQPQHF. The CDR3 region has the DNA TGTGCCAGCAGTGCACAACGGGAATATAGCAATCAGCCCCAGCATTTT.

The CDR3 protein is CASSSGQPWDSLYNEQFF. CDR3 in DNA: TGTGCCAGCAGTTCCGGCCAACCCTGGGACAGCCTGTACAATGAGCAGTTCTTC. The chain uses TRBV28 and TRBJ2-1; 7 bases are a match to TRBD1. This CDR3 spans 18 amino acids. Germline CDR1 MDHEN, CDR2 SYDVKM. Trimming at V came to 4 bases and at J to 4 bases, leaving 16 bases not matched to a gene.

This clone was picked up one time. The chain couples TRBV12-3 or TRBV12-4 to TRBJ2-7; D is unclear. V was pared by 3 bases and J by 5 bases, with 11 bases between. The CDR3 loop spans 13 amino acids. The CDR3 DNA is TGTGCCAGCAGTTTGATCGCAACGGACGAGCAGTACTTC. Protein sequence: CASSLIATDEQYF.

The genes are TRBV5-1 and TRBJ1-2, with unresolved D. CDR1 and CDR2 (germline): SGHRS, YFSETQ. Trimming removed 4 bases at V and 6 bases at J, with 19 bases between. This CDR3 comprises 15 residues. CDR3 protein: CASSPPSSVGNGYTF. In nucleotides, the CDR3 is TGCGCCAGCAGCCCTCCCTCTTCCGTCGGGAATGGCTACACCTTC.

The V gene is TRBV6-5, the J gene TRBJ1-1; a possible D gene is TRBD1 (6 bases). V was clipped by 2 bases and J by 1 base, with 11 bases between them. Germline CDR1 MNHEY, CDR2 SVGAGI. The CDR3 runs 15 residues. CDR3 protein: CASSYGQGPNTEAFF. For the CDR3, the DNA is TGTGCCAGCAGTTACGGTCAGGGGCCGAACACTGAAGCTTTCTTT.

The J gene is TRBJ2-6, the V gene TRBV5-1, with 9 nucleotides matching TRBD1. Germline lookup yields CDR1 SGHRS and CDR2 YFSETQ. V was pared by 5 bases and J by 2 bases, with 14 bases of the junction left unmatched. There are 19 residues in the CDR3. CDR3 DNA sequence: TGCGCCAGCAGGATAGGGGACAGGGAAGGAAGCCCTGGGGCCAACGTCCTGACTTTC. It is translated as CASRIGDREGSPGANVLTF.

On this clone: The sample carries other DNA sequences with the same CDR3. The J gene is TRBJ1-1, the V gene TRBV30, with D unclear. CDR3 size: 13 residues. Trimming removed 0 bases at V and 1 base at J, with 6 bases between. The germline V gene encodes CDR1 GTSNPN and CDR2 SVGIG (reference sequence). The CDR3 sequence is CAWSVQENTEAFF. The CDR3 nucleotides read TGTGCCTGGAGTGTACAAGAGAACACTGAAGCTTTCTTT.

This chain uses TRBV14 with TRBJ2-3; no clear D gene. V was clipped by 5 bases and J by 6 bases, with 12 bases between them. Germline values: CDR1 SGHDN, CDR2 FVKESK. The CDR3 loop spans 13 amino acids. This CDR3 reads CASSVSGKDTQYF. CDR3 in DNA: TGTGCCAGCAGCGTCTCAGGCAAGGATACGCAGTATTTT.

To note about this clone: A read error may account for a junction end that differs from germline. The V call is TRBV14, the J call TRBJ1-2; no definite D call. This CDR3 has 11 amino acids. CDR1 and CDR2 (germline): SGHDN, FVKESK. For the CDR3, the DNA is TGTGCCAGCAGCCAAGATCAGGTCGACGTCTTC. As protein: CASSQDQVDVF.

This chain links TRBV7-3 with TRBJ1-6; D may be TRBD1 (5 bases). The CDR3 spans 15 residues. V was pared by 1 base and J by 8 bases, with 12 bases between. In germline, CDR1 is SGHTA, CDR2 FQGTGA. In DNA form, the CDR3 reads TGTGCCAGCAGCTTAATGGGGGGAGGGGATTCACCCCTCCACTTT. Translation: CASSLMGGGDSPLHF.

The V call is TRBV28, the J call TRBJ1-2; D uncertain. This CDR3 region has 13 residues. V was cut by 6 bases and J by 4 bases, with 12 bases left in between. Germline CDR1 is MDHEN and CDR2 is SYDVKM. CDR3 sequence: CASSPVGVYGYTF. The CDR3 nucleotides are TGTGCCAGCAGCCCCGTTGGAGTCTATGGCTACACCTTC.

The chain has TRBV7-2 and TRBJ2-1; 7 bases line up with TRBD2. The germline V gene has CDR1 SGHTA and CDR2 FQGNSA. The CDR3 has 14 amino acids. V was pared by 3 bases and J by 5 bases, with 4 bases of the junction left unmatched. DNA for the CDR3: TGTGCCAGCAGCTTCCAGCGGGGAAACAATGAGCAGTTCTTC. Translated: CASSFQRGNNEQFF.

The chain recombines TRBV7-9 with TRBJ1-2; 7 nucleotides match TRBD1. This CDR3 has 15 amino acids. J was trimmed by 8 bases and V by 5 bases; bases with no gene match: 14. The germline V gene has CDR1 SEHNR and CDR2 FQNEAQ (reference sequence). The DNA of the CDR3 is TGTGCCAGCAGCCAGACCCTCGGGGACAGCCGAGGCTACACCTTC. It specifies CASSQTLGDSRGYTF.

Note on this clone: Other nucleotide sequences in the sample specify the same CDR3. The J gene is TRBJ1-1, the V gene TRBV5-6, with D unresolved. There are 13 residues in the CDR3. Deletions cut 0 bases from V and 1 base from J, with 4 bases between. The germline V gene has CDR1 SGHDT and CDR2 YYEEEE. CDR3 sequence: CASSLDRNTEAFF. CDR3 bases: TGTGCCAGCAGCTTGGACAGGAACACTGAAGCTTTCTTT.

This clone showed up just a few times. In DNA, the CDR3 is TGTGCCAGCAGCTCCACGATTACAGGGGGCACTGAAGCTTTCTTT. Translating it yields CASSSTITGGTEAFF. This chain uses TRBV7-9 with TRBJ1-1; TRBD1 matches at 8 bases. CDR3 size: 15 residues. With V trimmed by 4 bases and J by 4 bases, 8 bases remained unmatched. Germline assignment: CDR1 SEHNR and CDR2 FQNEAQ (reference sequence).

This chain joins TRBV5-8 and TRBJ2-5; 7 positions match TRBD2. The length of the CDR3 is 15 residues. The trim removed 0 bases at V and 3 bases at J, leaving 5 bases unmatched. Germline assignment: CDR1 SGHTS and CDR2 YDEGEE. This CDR3 reads CASSLERDYEETQYF. In nucleotides, the CDR3 is TGTGCCAGCAGCTTGGAAAGGGACTACGAAGAGACCCAGTACTTC.

Only one count was recorded for this clone. The chain uses TRBV4-1 and TRBJ2-7, with 7 bases that match TRBD2. The trim removed 4 bases at V and 0 bases at J, leaving 9 bases unmatched. This CDR3 is built from 16 residues. CDR1 is MGHRA, CDR2 YSYEKL, per germline. CDR3 sequence reads: CASSLIPGLFSYEQYF. The CDR3, as DNA: TGCGCCAGCAGCCTTATTCCGGGACTATTCTCCTACGAGCAGTACTTC.